The subject of this entry is one T cell receptor beta chain. PCR was performed a second time for about 7 to 11 cycles using a sample-barcoded 5' primer and a J-beta primer mix. Researchers report that a template-switch adaptor with 12 random nucleotides tagged each cDNA molecule. From the 5' RACE reads, TCRdb called clonotypes with MiXCR, one entry per CDR3 protein. Here the sample spans hundreds of thousands of distinct CDR3 sequences, approximately 53% being singletons. This entry belongs to a study of blood T cells in healthy people across ages. This CDR3 has 15 amino acids. V dropped 5 bases and J dropped 1 base, with 9 bases sitting between them. Germline loops: CDR1 MNHNS, CDR2 SASEGT.

The sample consisted of blood. The rearrangement uses TRBV6-1 and TRBJ2-6; D may be TRBD1 (5 bases). This receptor was obtained from a man at least 80 years old in good health. CDR3 sequence: CASSTDTSGANVLTF. CDR3 nucleotide sequence: TGTGCCAGCAGTACGGACACTTCTGGGGCCAACGTCCTGACTTTC.